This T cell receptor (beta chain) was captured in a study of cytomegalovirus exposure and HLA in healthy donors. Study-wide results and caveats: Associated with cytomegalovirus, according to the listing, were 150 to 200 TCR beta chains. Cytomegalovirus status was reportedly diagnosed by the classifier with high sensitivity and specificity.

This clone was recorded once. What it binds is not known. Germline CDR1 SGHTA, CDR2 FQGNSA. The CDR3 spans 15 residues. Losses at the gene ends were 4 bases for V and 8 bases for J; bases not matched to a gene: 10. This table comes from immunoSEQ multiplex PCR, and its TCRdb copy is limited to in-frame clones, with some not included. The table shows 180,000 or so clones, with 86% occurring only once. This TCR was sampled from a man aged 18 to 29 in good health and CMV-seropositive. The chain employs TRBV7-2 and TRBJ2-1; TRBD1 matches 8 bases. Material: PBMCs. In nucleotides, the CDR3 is TGTGCCAGCAGCTCACAGGGGGTTACTGTCGATGAGCAGTTCTTC. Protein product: CASSSQGVTVDEQFF.